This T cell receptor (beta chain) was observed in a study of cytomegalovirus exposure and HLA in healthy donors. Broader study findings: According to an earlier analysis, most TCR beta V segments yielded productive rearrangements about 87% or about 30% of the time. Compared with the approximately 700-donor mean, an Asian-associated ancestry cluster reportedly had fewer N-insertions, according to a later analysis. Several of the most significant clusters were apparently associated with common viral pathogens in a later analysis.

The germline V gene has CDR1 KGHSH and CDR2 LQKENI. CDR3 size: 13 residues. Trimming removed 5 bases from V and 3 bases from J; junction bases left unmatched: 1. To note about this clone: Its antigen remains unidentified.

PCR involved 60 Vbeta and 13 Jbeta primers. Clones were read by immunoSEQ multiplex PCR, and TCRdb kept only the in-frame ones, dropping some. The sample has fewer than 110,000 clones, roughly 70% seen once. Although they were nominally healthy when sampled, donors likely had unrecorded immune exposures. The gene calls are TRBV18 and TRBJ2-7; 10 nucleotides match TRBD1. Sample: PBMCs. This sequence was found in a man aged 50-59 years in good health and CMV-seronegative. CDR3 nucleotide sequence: TGTGCCAGCTCAGGGACAGGGGACTACGAGCAGTACTTC. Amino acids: CASSGTGDYEQYF.